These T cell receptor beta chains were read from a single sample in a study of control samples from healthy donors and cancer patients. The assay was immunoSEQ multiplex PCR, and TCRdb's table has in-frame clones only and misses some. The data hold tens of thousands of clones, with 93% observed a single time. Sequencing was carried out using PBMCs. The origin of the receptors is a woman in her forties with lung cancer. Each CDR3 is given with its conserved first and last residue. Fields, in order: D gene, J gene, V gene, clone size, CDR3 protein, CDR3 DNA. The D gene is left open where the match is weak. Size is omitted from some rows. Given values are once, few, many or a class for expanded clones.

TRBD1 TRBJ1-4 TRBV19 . CASSIDSDRDRDEKLFF TGTGCCAGTAGTATAGATAGTGACCGGGACAGAGATGAAAAACTGTTTTTT
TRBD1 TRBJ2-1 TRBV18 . CASSPTPGQGNNEQFF TGTGCCAGCTCACCCACCCCCGGACAGGGGAACAATGAGCAGTTCTTC
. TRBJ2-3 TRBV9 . CASSVGGSGLTDTQYF TGTGCCAGCAGCGTAGGAGGGTCAGGGCTCACAGATACGCAGTATTTT
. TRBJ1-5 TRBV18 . CASSPLRISNQPQHF TGTGCCAGCTCACCACTTAGGATTAGCAATCAGCCCCAGCATTTT
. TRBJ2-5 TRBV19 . CASSISGVETQYF TGTGCCAGTAGTATTTCAGGGGTAGAGACCCAGTACTTC
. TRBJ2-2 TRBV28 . CASSLPRANTGELFF TGTGCCAGCAGTCTCCCCCGGGCGAACACCGGGGAGCTGTTTTTT
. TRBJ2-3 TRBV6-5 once CASTGRLATQYF TGTGCCAGCACCGGACGTCTTGCTACGCAGTATTTT
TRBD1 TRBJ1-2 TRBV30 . CALRGTGYRGTTNYGYTF TGTGCCCTACGGGGGACAGGATATCGAGGGACGACTAACTATGGCTACACCTTC
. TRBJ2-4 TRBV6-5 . CGGGLGAKNIQYF TGTGGGGGTGGCTTGGGGGCCAAAAACATTCAGTACTTC
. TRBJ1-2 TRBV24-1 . CATSGGGYTF TGTGCCACCTCGGGGGGGGGCTACACCTTC
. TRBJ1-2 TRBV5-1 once CASSFPTGARRGYTF TGCGCCAGCAGCTTCCCAACCGGGGCTCGCCGGGGCTACACCTTC
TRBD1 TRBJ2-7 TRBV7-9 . CASSPWDRVSSYEQYF TGTGCCAGCAGTCCTTGGGACAGGGTCTCCTCCTACGAGCAGTACTTC
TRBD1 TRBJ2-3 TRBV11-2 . CASSKTEGQGAYTQYF TGTGCCAGCAGCAAAACCGAAGGACAGGGGGCCTATACGCAGTATTTT
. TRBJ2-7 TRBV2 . CASSEDRVEQYF TGTGCCAGCAGTGAAGACAGGGTCGAGCAGTACTTC
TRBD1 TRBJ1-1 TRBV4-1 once CASSQVPGTATEAFF TGCGCCAGCAGCCAAGTGCCCGGGACAGCCACTGAAGCTTTCTTT
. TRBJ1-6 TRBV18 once CASSPVAEGSPLHF TGTGCCAGCTCACCAGTAGCGGAAGGCTCACCCCTCCACTTT
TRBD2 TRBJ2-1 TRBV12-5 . CASGLPIDTGGHRGEQFF TGTGCTAGTGGTTTGCCAATCGATACGGGGGGGCACCGGGGTGAGCAGTTCTTC
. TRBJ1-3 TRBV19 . CASSIGGSGNTIYF TGTGCCAGTAGTATTGGTGGCTCTGGAAACACCATATATTTT
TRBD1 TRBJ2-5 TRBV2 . CASISGTGEETQYF TGTGCCAGCATCTCCGGGACAGGAGAAGAGACCCAGTACTTC
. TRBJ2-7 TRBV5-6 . CASSLGQVPYEQYF TGTGCCAGCAGCTTGGGACAGGTCCCCTACGAGCAGTACTTC
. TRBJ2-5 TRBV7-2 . CASSPVGGAGETQYF TGTGCCAGCAGCCCGGTGGGCGGGGCAGGGGAGACCCAGTACTTC
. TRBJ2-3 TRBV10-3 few CAISEGAADTQYF TGTGCCATCAGTGAGGGGGCTGCAGATACGCAGTATTTT
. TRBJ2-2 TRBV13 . CASSWTGLKTGELFF TGTGCCAGCAGCTGGACGGGGCTTAAGACCGGGGAGCTGTTTTTT
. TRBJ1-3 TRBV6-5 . CASRAQEMENTIYF TGTGCCAGCAGGGCCCAGGAAATGGAAAACACCATATATTTT
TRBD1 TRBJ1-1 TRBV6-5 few CASRPDRARNTEAFF TGTGCCAGCAGACCCGACAGGGCCAGGAACACTGAAGCTTTCTTT
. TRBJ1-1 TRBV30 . CAWSVVGVEAFF TGTGCCTGGAGTGTAGTAGGGGTCGAAGCTTTCTTT
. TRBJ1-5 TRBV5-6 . CASSQGPRTDNQPQHF TGTGCCAGCAGCCAGGGCCCCCGGACAGATAATCAGCCCCAGCATTTT
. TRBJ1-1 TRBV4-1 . CASSRMVLVNTEAFF TGCGCCAGCAGCCGAATGGTATTGGTGAACACTGAAGCTTTCTTT
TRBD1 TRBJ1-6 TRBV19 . CASSPGQGVFGAPLHF TGTGCCAGTAGTCCGGGACAGGGCGTTTTCGGTGCACCCCTCCACTTT
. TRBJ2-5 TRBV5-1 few CASSLAVYITGLETQYF TGCGCCAGCAGCTTGGCCGTATATATAACAGGGTTGGAGACCCAGTACTTC
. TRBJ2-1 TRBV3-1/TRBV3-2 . CASSLLGTLTNEQFF TGTGCCAGCAGCCTTCTAGGGACCCTGACCAATGAGCAGTTCTTC
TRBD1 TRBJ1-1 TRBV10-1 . CASSKSGTANTEAFF TGCGCCAGCAGTAAGTCCGGGACAGCGAACACTGAAGCTTTCTTT
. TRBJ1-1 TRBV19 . CASSIVGGSLDTEAFF TGTGCCAGTAGTATAGTAGGTGGCTCCTTGGACACTGAAGCTTTCTTT
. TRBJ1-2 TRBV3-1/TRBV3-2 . CASSQDPKVFYGYTF TGTGCCAGCAGCCAAGATCCCAAAGTGTTTTATGGCTACACCTTC
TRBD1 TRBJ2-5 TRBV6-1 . CASSDSGTGSGTQYF TGTGCCAGCAGTGATTCCGGGACAGGTAGCGGGACCCAGTACTTC
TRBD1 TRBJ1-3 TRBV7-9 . CASSLAGTGNRGNTIYF TGTGCCAGCAGCTTAGCTGGGACAGGGAATCGAGGAAACACCATATATTTT
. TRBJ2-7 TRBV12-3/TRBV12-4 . CASSYDRTYEQYF TGTGCCAGCAGCTATGACAGGACCTACGAGCAGTACTTC
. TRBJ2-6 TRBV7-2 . CASSLDSNSGANVLTF TGTGCCAGCAGCTTAGACAGCAACTCTGGGGCCAACGTCCTGACTTTC
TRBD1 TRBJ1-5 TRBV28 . CASSSGNRGEGQPQHF TGTGCCAGCAGTTCGGGGAACAGGGGGGAAGGGCAGCCCCAGCATTTT
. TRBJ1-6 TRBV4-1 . CASSQDGRVLWDSPLHF TGCGCCAGCAGCCAAGATGGGCGGGTTCTTTGGGATTCACCCCTCCACTTT
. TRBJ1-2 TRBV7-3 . CASSLTRDDGYTF TGTGCCAGCAGCTTAACCAGGGATGATGGCTACACCTTC
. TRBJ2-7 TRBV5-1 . CASEDGAEQYF TGCGCCAGCGAAGACGGAGCCGAGCAGTACTTC
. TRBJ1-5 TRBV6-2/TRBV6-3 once CASSRLDRPNFVPPQHF TGTGCCAGCAGTAGACTCGACAGGCCTAATTTCGTTCCGCCCCAGCATTTT
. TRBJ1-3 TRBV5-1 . CASSLRVRTAKSGNTIYF TGCGCCAGCAGCTTGAGAGTGCGGACGGCGAAGTCTGGAAACACCATATATTTT
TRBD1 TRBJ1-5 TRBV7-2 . CASSQRTGGIRPQHF TGTGCCAGCAGCCAGCGGACAGGGGGCATACGGCCCCAGCATTTT
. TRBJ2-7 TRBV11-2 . CASTTSTGGYEQYF TGTGCCAGCACCACCTCGACAGGAGGCTACGAGCAGTACTTC
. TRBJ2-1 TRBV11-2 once CASTQEGTRGRIDEQFF TGTGCCAGCACCCAGGAGGGGACAAGGGGGAGGATCGATGAGCAGTTCTTC
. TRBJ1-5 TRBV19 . CASSTGRLRDSNQPQHF TGTGCCAGTAGTACCGGCCGGTTACGGGATAGCAATCAGCCCCAGCATTTT
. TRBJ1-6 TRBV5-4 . CASSQAYKGPPDSPLHF TGTGCCAGCAGTCAAGCCTATAAGGGGCCCCCTGATTCACCCCTCCACTTT
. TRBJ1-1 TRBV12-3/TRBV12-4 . CASSSPMGTEAFF TGTGCCAGCAGTTCTCCGATGGGGACTGAAGCTTTCTTT
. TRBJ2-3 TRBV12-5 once CASGPPATQYF TGTGCTAGTGGTCCGCCCGCGACGCAGTATTTT
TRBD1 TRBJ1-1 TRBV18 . CASSPGGQLNTEAFF TGTGCCAGCTCACCGGGGGGACAGTTGAACACTGAAGCTTTCTTT
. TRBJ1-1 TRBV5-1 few CASSLEAGSTEAFF TGCGCCAGCAGCTTGGAGGCAGGGTCCACTGAAGCTTTCTTT
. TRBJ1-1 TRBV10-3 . CAIRADGAMGTEAFF TGTGCCATCAGGGCGGACGGAGCGATGGGCACTGAAGCTTTCTTT
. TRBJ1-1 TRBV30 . CAWSQANTEAFF TGTGCCTGGAGCCAGGCCAACACTGAAGCTTTCTTT
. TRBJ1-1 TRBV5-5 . CASSLYTEAFF TGTGCCAGCAGCCTCTACACTGAAGCTTTCTTT
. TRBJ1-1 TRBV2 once CASSGATTVNTEAFF TGTGCCAGCAGTGGGGCCACGACTGTGAACACTGAAGCTTTCTTT
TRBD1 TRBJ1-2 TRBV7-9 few CASSLDKSGGGNYGYTF TGTGCCAGCAGCTTAGACAAGTCAGGGGGCGGGAACTATGGCTACACCTTC
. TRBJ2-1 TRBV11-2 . CASSSLRGGGYNEQFF TGTGCCAGCAGCTCCCTCAGGGGGGGCGGGTACAATGAGCAGTTCTTC
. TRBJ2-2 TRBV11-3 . CASSFPGELFF TGTGCCAGCAGCTTCCCCGGGGAGCTGTTTTTT